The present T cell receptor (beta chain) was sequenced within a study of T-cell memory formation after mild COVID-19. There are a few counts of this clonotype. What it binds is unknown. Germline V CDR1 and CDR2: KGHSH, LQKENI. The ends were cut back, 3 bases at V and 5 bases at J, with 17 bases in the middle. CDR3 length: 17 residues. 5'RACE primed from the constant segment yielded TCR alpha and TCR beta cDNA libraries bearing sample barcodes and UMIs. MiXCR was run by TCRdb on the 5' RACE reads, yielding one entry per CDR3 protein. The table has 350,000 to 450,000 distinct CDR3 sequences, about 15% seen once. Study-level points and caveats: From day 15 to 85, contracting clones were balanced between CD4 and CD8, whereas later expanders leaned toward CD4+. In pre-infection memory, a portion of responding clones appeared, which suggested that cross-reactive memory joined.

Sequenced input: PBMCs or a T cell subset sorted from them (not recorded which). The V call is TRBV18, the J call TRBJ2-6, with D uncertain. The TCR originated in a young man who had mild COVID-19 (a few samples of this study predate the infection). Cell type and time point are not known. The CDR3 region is CASSPELRPWWANVLTF. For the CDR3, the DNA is TGTGCCAGCTCACCGGAACTACGTCCCTGGTGGGCCAACGTCCTGACTTTC.